This T cell receptor beta chain was recorded in a study of cytomegalovirus exposure and HLA in healthy donors. Study background: There were 350 to 400 genotyped donors. Of these, roughly 80% fell in the genetic ancestry cluster associated with self-reported Caucasian donors.

PCR was performed using 60 Vbeta and 13 Jbeta primers. Sequencing used immunoSEQ multiplex PCR; TCRdb keeps in-frame clones, though not all of them. The table shows 130,000 or so clones, with around 90% occurring only once. The CDR3 loop spans 15 amino acids. V lost 1 base, J lost 5 bases, and 7 bases stayed unmatched. Germline CDR1 and CDR2: MGHRA and YSYEKL. This clonotype was sampled from a woman in her thirties or forties in good health and CMV-seronegative. The V gene is TRBV4-1, the J gene TRBJ2-5, with TRBD2 matching over 7 bases. Sequenced: PBMCs. The CDR3 nucleotides are TGCGCCAGCAGCCAAGTTTCGGCGGGGGAGGAGACCCAGTACTTC. This codes for CASSQVSAGEETQYF.